This TCR beta chain came from a study of cytomegalovirus exposure and HLA in healthy donors. V gave up 0 bases and J gave up 2 bases, with 10 bases separating them. CDR3 length: 15 amino acids. Germline V CDR1 and CDR2: SGHRS, YFSETQ. 13 Jbeta primers and 60 Vbeta primers were used for the PCR. The repertoire was sequenced with immunoSEQ multiplex PCR; TCRdb's copy has only in-frame clones and lacks some. Its listing shows about 120,000 clones. The sequenced sample consisted of PBMCs. The receptor's source is a man aged 18 to 29 in good health and CMV-seronegative. The chain couples TRBV5-1 to TRBJ2-3; D might be TRBD2 (6 bases). CDR3 loop: CASSLERAHTDTQYF. In DNA form, the CDR3 reads TGCGCCAGCAGCTTGGAGCGGGCTCACACAGATACGCAGTATTTT.